Listed here is a single T cell receptor beta chain. CDR1 and CDR2 from the germline V gene are MGHRA and YSYEKL. The CDR3 is made up of 18 amino acids. The V end lost 0 bases, the J end lost 0 bases, and 15 bases lay between the germline ends. Repertoires were generated with immunoSEQ multiplex PCR, while TCRdb's copy carries only in-frame clones and drops some. There are millions of clones in the sample; 95% occur only once, and 0.1% to 0.15% lies in the top ten. This sample was included in a study of shared clonotypes between healthy human individuals. The chain has TRBV4-1 and TRBJ1-3; tentatively, D is TRBD1 (5 bases). This sequence originates from a man in his late teens or twenties in good health. Material for sequencing was naive CD4+ T cells sorted from blood. Subset of the sample: CD45RA+ positively selected. The CDR3: CASSQDGQGVHSGNTIYF. The CDR3 DNA sequence: TGCGCCAGCAGCCAAGATGGCCAGGGTGTTCACTCTGGAAACACCATATATTTT.